This T cell receptor beta chain originates from a study of persistence of HIV-infected CD4 T cells. With respect to this clone: No antigen is known for it.

Anti-CD3/anti-CD28 beads served as a nonspecific positive control stimulus. Sorting selected CD4+ T cells upregulating both CD40 ligand and CD69. Adults with HIV-1 started suppressive ART while chronically infected. For at least 4 years, plasma HIV-1 RNA was undetectable (<50 copies/mL). An approximately 17-hour stimulation of CD8-depleted PBMCs used anti-CD28/CD49d costimulation, CD40-blocking antibody and enfuvirtide. This was the immunoSEQ version 4 assay in survey mode. Clones were sequenced by immunoSEQ multiplex PCR, and TCRdb holds only the in-frame ones, with some missing. The repertoire holds about 46,000 clones, with over 80% as singletons. This CDR3 has 11 residues. Trimming shortened V by 6 bases and J by 11 bases, and 16 bases separated the two germline ends. From germline, CDR1 is DFQATT and CDR2 SNEGSKA (reference sequence).

Source: CD4+ T cells sorted from PBMCs after roughly 18-hour stimulation, taken from a patient who received antiretroviral therapy. The origin of this receptor is an adult woman with HIV who was CMV-seropositive. The chain couples TRBV20-1 to TRBJ1-1; possible D gene TRBD1, 5 bases. The CDR3: CSARDRGEAFF. The CDR3 coding sequence is TGCAGTGCCCGGGACCGAGGCGAGGCTTTCTTT.